This T cell receptor beta chain was identified during a study of CD8+ T cells in alopecia areata. Broader study findings: Normal skin's resident alphabeta T cells are also sequenced in scalp samples. Patients shared TCRs less clearly than mice did, possibly for HLA-related reasons. Relative to normal scalp, lesional scalp, especially alopecia totalis/universalis, showed higher clonality.

cDNA serving as the sequencing template came from extracted, reverse transcribed RNA. The protocol was immunoSEQ multiplex PCR, while the TCRdb copy is restricted to in-frame clones and leaves out a portion. Of about 200,000 clones listed, approximately 60% are singletons. Details on this clone: Its matching antigen is unknown.

T lymphocytes (CD4+ and CD8+) were sorted from PBMCs. The CDR3 is 15 residues long. V was clipped by 6 bases and J by 0 bases, with 14 bases between them. Germline V lookup: CDR1 MNHEY, CDR2 SVGAGI. The sequence derives from a human donor in good health. The source material was CD8+ T cells sorted from blood. This chain uses TRBV6-5 with TRBJ1-2, with D uncertain. Written as DNA, the CDR3 is TGTGCCAGCAGCGTGAGGGAGGCCCCTAACTATGGCTACACCTTC. Amino acids: CASSVREAPNYGYTF.